Shown below are 14 T cell receptor beta chains from a single sample sequenced in a study of T cells in lung cancer brain metastases. TCRdb's table, derived via immunoSEQ multiplex PCR, lists solely in-frame clones and lacks some. The sample contains 1,500 to 2,000 clones, about 81% of which appear only once. Source material: tumor tissue from the primary lung tumor. Every receptor here comes from a man in his 70s with non-small cell lung cancer.

The V and J genes are TRBV9 and TRBJ2-7; D uncertain. V was clipped by 1 base and J by 2 bases, with 10 bases between them. Germline lookup yields CDR1 SGDLS and CDR2 YYNGEE. This CDR3 contains 14 residues. This chain's CDR3 is CASSVTELPYEQYF. The CDR3 DNA reads as TGTGCCAGCAGCGTAACGGAGCTACCCTACGAGCAGTACTTC.

This chain links TRBV28 with TRBJ2-5, with a tentative D call TRBD1 (6 bases). Trimming cost V 3 bases and J 0 bases, with 11 bases left between them. The CDR3 is 15 amino acids. Germline loops: CDR1 MDHEN, CDR2 SYDVKM. The CDR3 nucleotides read TGTGCCAGCAGTTTGTTGGGGACATACCAAGAGACCCAGTACTTC. Protein sequence: CASSLLGTYQETQYF.

The rearrangement joins TRBV5-6 to TRBJ2-7, with 9 bases that match TRBD1. Looked up from germline, CDR1 is SGHDT and CDR2 is YYEEEE. Germline trimming cut 4 bases from V and 4 bases from J; bases unmatched to any gene: 9. The CDR3 consists of 15 residues. The CDR3 sequence is CASSRRGTGRYEQYF. The CDR3 DNA reads as TGTGCCAGCAGCCGAAGGGGGACAGGGCGGTACGAGCAGTACTTC.

This rearrangement joins TRBV29-1 to TRBJ2-1; D gene ambiguous. V was pared by 4 bases and J by 2 bases, with 6 bases between. Looked up from germline, CDR1 is SQVTM and CDR2 is ANQGSEA. This CDR3 region has 12 residues. The CDR3 sequence is CSVAYAYNEQFF. The CDR3 region has the DNA TGCAGCGTTGCGTACGCCTACAATGAGCAGTTCTTC.

The chain links TRBV7-4 to TRBJ2-5; 9 nucleotides line up with TRBD1. Germline V CDR1 and CDR2: SGHVT, SQSDAQ. V gave up 6 bases and J gave up 4 bases; unmatched junction bases: 6. The CDR3 length is 14 residues. Here the CDR3 reads CASSLQGAGETQYF. CDR3 in DNA: TGTGCCAGCAGTCTACAGGGGGCAGGAGAGACCCAGTACTTC. The full variable domain, with the rest looked up from reference TRBV7-4 and TRBJ2-5, is GAGVSQSPRYKVAKRGRDVALRCDSISGHVTLYWYRQTLGQGSEVLTYSQSDAQRDKSGRPSGRFSAERPERSVSTLKIQRTEQGDSAVYLCASSLQGAGETQYFGPGTRLLVL.

This chain joins TRBV5-5 and TRBJ2-5; 10 nucleotides agree with TRBD1. V was clipped by 0 bases and J by 2 bases; unmatched bases: 10. Germline-derived CDR1 and CDR2 are SGHKS and YYEKEE (reference sequence). The length of the CDR3 is 18 residues. CDR3 nucleotides: TGTGCCAGCAGCTTGGCTGGGGGACAGGGGACCTGGCAAGAGACCCAGTACTTC. Its protein is CASSLAGGQGTWQETQYF.

This chain joins TRBV7-9 and TRBJ1-3, with D unresolved. The CDR3 length is 14 residues. Germline assignment: CDR1 SEHNR and CDR2 FQNEAQ (reference sequence). The V gene lost 5 bases and the J gene lost 1 base, with 9 bases spanning the gap. Written as DNA, the CDR3 is TGTGCCAGCAGCGCGGCGGGATCTGGAAACACCATATATTTT. Protein: CASSAAGSGNTIYF.

This clone was seen once. The J gene is TRBJ2-1, the V gene TRBV27; TRBD2 matches 9 bases. V lost 8 bases and J lost 6; bases outside the gene matches: 14. CDR1 and CDR2 from the germline V gene are MNHEY and SMNVEV (reference sequence). The CDR3 extends over 16 amino acids. For the CDR3, the DNA is TGTGCCAGCGGTGGTCTGTATAGCGGGAGAGGCAATGAGCAGTTCTTC. Its protein product is CASGGLYSGRGNEQFF.

The chain is built from TRBV25-1 and TRBJ2-5; D is tentatively TRBD1 or TRBD2 (6 bases each). The CDR3 is 13 residues long. CDR1 and CDR2 from the germline V gene are MGHDK and SYGVNS. Deletions cut 11 bases from V and 3 bases from J, with 16 bases between. The CDR3 sequence is CAVGGGGEETQYF. For the CDR3, the DNA is TGTGCCGTCGGAGGGGGTGGAGAAGAGACCCAGTACTTC.

Worth noting for this clone: Mismatch with germline at one junction end may stem from a read error. V usage is TRBV4-1 and J usage is TRBJ1-2; 11 positions match TRBD1. Germline values: CDR1 MGHRA, CDR2 YSYEKL. The CDR3 loop spans 15 amino acids. This CDR3 reads CASNQHGQGAYGYTF. CDR3 bases: TGCGCCAGCAACCAACACGGACAGGGGGCCTATGGCTACACCTTC.

This clone has a handful of counts. The J gene is TRBJ2-7, the V gene TRBV29-1; 7 bases align to TRBD1. V lost 1 base and J lost 2; bases outside the gene matches: 5. Germline loops: CDR1 SQVTM, CDR2 ANQGSEA. The CDR3 has 14 residues. Written as DNA, the CDR3 is TGCAGCGTTGAAGGGACCACAGGGGCCTACGAGCAGTACTTC. It is translated as CSVEGTTGAYEQYF.

V is TRBV6-5 and J is TRBJ2-1; 11 positions agree with TRBD1. The CDR3 runs to 15 residues. Unmatched junction bases numbered 1, after V lost 6 bases and J lost 0 bases. CDR1 and CDR2 (germline): MNHEY, SVGAGI. CDR3 residues: CASRGQGGSYNEQFF. In DNA form, the CDR3 reads TGTGCCAGCAGGGGACAGGGGGGCTCCTACAATGAGCAGTTCTTC.

This clone occurred once. This rearrangement joins TRBV7-9 to TRBJ1-5; a possible D gene is TRBD1 (5 bases). The germline CDR1 and CDR2 sequences are SEHNR and FQNEAQ (reference sequence). The CDR3 sequence is 13 residues long. V was pared by 4 bases and J by 7 bases, with 11 bases between. Written as DNA, the CDR3 is TGTGCCAGCAGCTCAGACAGAATCCAGCCCCAGCATTTT. This codes for CASSSDRIQPQHF.

Notes on this clone: In the same sample, other DNA sequences code for this CDR3. This chain uses TRBV7-6 with TRBJ2-2; D possibly corresponds to TRBD1 (5 bases). The V end lost 8 bases, the J end lost 1 base, and 11 bases lay between the germline ends. This CDR3 comprises 14 residues. CDR1 is SGHVS and CDR2 is FNYEAQ in the germline V gene. Here the CDR3 reads CASGRVGNTGELFF. Written as DNA, the CDR3 is TGTGCCAGCGGCAGGGTAGGGAACACCGGGGAGCTGTTTTTT.